The 5 T cell receptor beta chains below all came from one sample that was sequenced in a study of blood T cells in healthy people across ages. The second PCR ran about 6 to 11 cycles with a sample-barcoded 5' primer and J-beta primers. TCRdb analysed the 5' RACE reads with MiXCR anew, one entry per CDR3 protein. The table records 850,000 to 1,000,000 distinct CDR3 sequences, roughly 52% of them present only once. Sequencing was done on a sample of blood. The receptors come from a young man in good health.

This chain connects TRBV6-6 to TRBJ1-4; TRBD1 matches at 8 bases. This CDR3 is built from 13 residues. Germline V gene lookup returns CDR1 MNHNY and CDR2 SVGAGI (reference sequence). Germline trimming cut 6 bases from V and 8 bases from J; bases unmatched to any gene: 5. The CDR3 coding sequence is TGTGCCAGCAGGTCAGGGGGCCAAGAAAAACTGTTTTTT. It encodes CASRSGGQEKLFF.

This chain joins TRBV21-1 and TRBJ1-2; TRBD1, the table's D call, was not compared with the DNA. TRBV21-1 is noted as a pseudogene. This CDR3 spans 16 amino acids. In DNA, the CDR3 is TGTGCCAGCAGCAAAGGAAAGCAGGACAGGTGGAATGGCTACACCTTC. Residues: CASSKGKQDRWNGYTF.

The genes are TRBV6-2 or TRBV6-3 and TRBJ2-1; 10 nucleotides line up with TRBD2. After removal of 6 bases from V and 7 bases from J, the junction contained 6 bases not matched to a gene. The germline V gene has CDR1 MNHEY and CDR2 SVGEGT. The CDR3 covers 14 residues. The CDR3 DNA is TGTGCCAGCAGAGAAGCGGGAGGGAGGAATGAGCAGTTCTTC. As protein: CASREAGGRNEQFF.

In this sample, this clonotype turned up a few times. This sequence joins TRBV6-5 and TRBJ1-2; D perhaps matches TRBD1 (5 bases). The ends were cut back, 2 bases at V and 6 bases at J, with 10 bases in the middle. Per the germline V gene, CDR1 is MNHEY and CDR2 is SVGAGI. This CDR3 contains 13 residues. The DNA for the CDR3 is TGTGCCAGCAGTTACGGGGCAGGGAATGGCTACACCTTC. The encoded protein is CASSYGAGNGYTF.

This clonotype has just a few counts. V usage is TRBV29-1 and J usage is TRBJ1-5; 9 nucleotides match TRBD1. This CDR3 spans 12 amino acids. Germline V gene sequence: CDR1 SQVTM, CDR2 ANQGSEA. The ends lost 4 bases at V and 5 bases at J; junction bases unmatched: 0. This chain's CDR3 is CSVGQGDQPQHF. The CDR3 region has the DNA TGCAGCGTTGGACAGGGGGATCAGCCCCAGCATTTT.